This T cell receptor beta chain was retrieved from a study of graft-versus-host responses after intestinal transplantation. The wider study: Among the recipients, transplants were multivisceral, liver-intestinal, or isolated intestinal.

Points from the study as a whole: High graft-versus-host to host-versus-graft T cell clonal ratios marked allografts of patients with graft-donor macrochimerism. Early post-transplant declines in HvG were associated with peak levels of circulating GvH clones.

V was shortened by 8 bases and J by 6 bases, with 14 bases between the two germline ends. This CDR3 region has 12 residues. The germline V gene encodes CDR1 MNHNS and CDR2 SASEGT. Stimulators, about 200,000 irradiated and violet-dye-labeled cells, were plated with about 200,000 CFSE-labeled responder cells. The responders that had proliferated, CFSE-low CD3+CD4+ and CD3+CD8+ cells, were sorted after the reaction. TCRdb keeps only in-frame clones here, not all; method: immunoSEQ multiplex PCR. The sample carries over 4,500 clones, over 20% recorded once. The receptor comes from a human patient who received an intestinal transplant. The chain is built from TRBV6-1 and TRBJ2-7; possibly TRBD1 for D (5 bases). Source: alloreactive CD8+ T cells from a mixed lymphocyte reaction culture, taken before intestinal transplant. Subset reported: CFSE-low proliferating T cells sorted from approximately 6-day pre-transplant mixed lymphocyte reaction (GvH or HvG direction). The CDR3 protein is CASGRPGIEQYF. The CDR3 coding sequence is TGTGCCAGCGGACGACCAGGGATCGAGCAGTACTTC.